The TCR beta chain described here comes from a study of OX40 agonist ivuxolimab in advanced cancers. Turning to the study itself: People who had prior anti-PD-1, anti-PD-L1 or anti-CTLA-4 therapy could take part, and under 50% had some. Three patients, one with hepatocellular carcinoma and two with cutaneous melanoma, responded partially. General study points: CD8+ T cells were the subset that, on average, had more expanded clones than CD4+.

The CDR3 runs to 13 residues. Germline-derived CDR1 and CDR2 are ENHRY and SYGVKD. V was clipped by 3 bases and J by 0 bases, with 5 bases between them. Measured with immunoSEQ multiplex PCR; TCRdb has only the in-frame clones, and not every one. This sample has nearly 70,000 clones, with 75% to 90% found just once. About this clone itself: The antigen is undetermined.

The chain couples TRBV10-3 to TRBJ1-2; D gene ambiguous. This clonotype was sampled from an adult with an advanced solid tumor such as melanoma, head and neck, liver or kidney cancer. Material: CD4+ or CD8+ T cells sorted from blood, obtained in a trial of the OX40 agonist ivuxolimab. DNA of the CDR3: TGTGCCATCAGTGATGTAACTAACTATGGCTACACCTTC. This gives the protein CAISDVTNYGYTF.